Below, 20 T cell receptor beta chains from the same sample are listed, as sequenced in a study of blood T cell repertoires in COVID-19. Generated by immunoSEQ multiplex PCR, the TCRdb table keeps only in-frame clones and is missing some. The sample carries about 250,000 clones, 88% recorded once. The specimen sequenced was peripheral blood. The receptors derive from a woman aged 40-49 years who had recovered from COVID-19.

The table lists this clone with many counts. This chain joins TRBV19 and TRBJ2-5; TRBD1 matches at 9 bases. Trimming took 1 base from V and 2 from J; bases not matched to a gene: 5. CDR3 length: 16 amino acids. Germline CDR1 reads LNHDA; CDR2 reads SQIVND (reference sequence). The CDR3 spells CASSIGDRVRQETQYF. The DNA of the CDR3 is TGTGCCAGTAGTATAGGGGACAGGGTGCGGCAAGAGACCCAGTACTTC.

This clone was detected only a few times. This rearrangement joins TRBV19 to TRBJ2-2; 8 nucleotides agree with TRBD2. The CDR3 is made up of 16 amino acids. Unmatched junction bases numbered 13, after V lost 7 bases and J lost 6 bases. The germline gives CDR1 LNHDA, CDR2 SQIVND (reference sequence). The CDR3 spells CASKAPGSGAPGELFF. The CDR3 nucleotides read TGTGCCAGTAAGGCCCCGGGTAGCGGGGCACCCGGGGAGCTGTTTTTT.

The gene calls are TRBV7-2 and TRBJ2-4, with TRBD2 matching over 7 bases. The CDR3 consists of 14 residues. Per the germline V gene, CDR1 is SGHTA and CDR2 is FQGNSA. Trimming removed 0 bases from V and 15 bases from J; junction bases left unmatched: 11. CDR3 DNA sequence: TGTGCCAGCAGCTTAGCCGCTAGCGGCACCCCTTCGTACTTC. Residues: CASSLAASGTPSYF.

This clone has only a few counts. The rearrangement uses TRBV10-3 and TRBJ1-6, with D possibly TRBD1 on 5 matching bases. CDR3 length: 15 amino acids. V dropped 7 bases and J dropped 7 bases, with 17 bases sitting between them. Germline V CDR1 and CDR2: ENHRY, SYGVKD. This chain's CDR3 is CAITPDTGLNSPLHF. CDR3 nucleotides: TGTGCCATCACTCCGGACACGGGACTCAATTCACCCCTCCACTTT.

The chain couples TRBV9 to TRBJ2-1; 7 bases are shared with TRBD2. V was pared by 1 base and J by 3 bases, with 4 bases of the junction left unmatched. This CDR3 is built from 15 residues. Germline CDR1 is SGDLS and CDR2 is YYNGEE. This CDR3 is CASSVMASGYNEQFF. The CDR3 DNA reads TGTGCCAGCAGCGTAATGGCTAGCGGCTACAATGAGCAGTTCTTC.

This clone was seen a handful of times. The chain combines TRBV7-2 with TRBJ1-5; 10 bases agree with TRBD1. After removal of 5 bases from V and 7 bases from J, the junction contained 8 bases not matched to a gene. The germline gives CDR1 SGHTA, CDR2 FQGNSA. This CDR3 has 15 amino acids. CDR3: CASSPGGQGGQPQHF. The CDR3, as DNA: TGTGCCAGCAGCCCGGGAGGACAGGGGGGGCAGCCCCAGCATTTT.

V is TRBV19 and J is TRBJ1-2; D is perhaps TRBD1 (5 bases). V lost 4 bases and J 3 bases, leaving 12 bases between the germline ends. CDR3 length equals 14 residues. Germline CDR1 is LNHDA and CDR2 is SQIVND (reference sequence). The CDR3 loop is CASSSRRGDYGYTF. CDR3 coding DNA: TGTGCCAGTAGTAGTCGCCGGGGGGACTATGGCTACACCTTC.

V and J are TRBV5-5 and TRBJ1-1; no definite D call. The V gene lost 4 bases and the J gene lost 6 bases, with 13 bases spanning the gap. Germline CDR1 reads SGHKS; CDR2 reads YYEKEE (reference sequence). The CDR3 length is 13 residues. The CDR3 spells CASSPYGGSEAFF. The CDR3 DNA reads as TGTGCCAGCAGCCCGTATGGCGGATCTGAAGCTTTCTTT.

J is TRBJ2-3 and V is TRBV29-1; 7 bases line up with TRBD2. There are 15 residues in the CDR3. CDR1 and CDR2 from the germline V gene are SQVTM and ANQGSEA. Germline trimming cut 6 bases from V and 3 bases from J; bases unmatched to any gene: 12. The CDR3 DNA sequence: TGCAGCGTGGACGAAGCGGGACTGGGTACAGATACGCAGTATTTT. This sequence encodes CSVDEAGLGTDTQYF.

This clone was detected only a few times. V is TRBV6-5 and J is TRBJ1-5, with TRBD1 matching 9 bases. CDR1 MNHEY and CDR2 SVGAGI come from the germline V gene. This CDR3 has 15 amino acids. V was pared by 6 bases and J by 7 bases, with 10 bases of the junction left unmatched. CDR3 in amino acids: CASSAQGALGQPQHF. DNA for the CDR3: TGTGCCAGCAGCGCACAGGGGGCCCTAGGGCAGCCCCAGCATTTT.

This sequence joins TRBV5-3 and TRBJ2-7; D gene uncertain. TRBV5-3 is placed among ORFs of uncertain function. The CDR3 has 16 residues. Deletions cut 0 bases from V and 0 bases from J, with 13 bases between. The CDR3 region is CARSLGAGQSSYEQYV. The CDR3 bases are TGTGCCAGAAGCTTGGGCGCAGGCCAAAGCTCCTACGAGCAGTACGTC.

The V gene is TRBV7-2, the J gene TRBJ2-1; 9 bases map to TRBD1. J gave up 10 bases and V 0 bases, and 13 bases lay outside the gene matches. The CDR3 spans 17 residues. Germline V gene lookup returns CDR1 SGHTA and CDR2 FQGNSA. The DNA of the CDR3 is TGTGCCAGCAGCTTAGCGCCGGTTCGACAGGGGGGAGGAGAGCAGTTCTTC. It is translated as CASSLAPVRQGGGEQFF.

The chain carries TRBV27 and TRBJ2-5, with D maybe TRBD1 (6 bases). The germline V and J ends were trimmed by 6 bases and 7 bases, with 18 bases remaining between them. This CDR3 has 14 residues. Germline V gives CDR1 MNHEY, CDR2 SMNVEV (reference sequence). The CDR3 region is CASREQTGLGTQYF. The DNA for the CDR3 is TGTGCCAGCAGGGAACAAACAGGGTTGGGGACCCAGTACTTC.

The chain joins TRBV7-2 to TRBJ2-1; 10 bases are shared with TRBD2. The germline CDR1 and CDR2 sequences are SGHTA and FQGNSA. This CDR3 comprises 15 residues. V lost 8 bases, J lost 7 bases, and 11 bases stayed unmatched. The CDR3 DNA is TGTGCCAGCCGGACTAGCGGATGGGTCGGGAATGAGCAGTTCTTC. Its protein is CASRTSGWVGNEQFF.

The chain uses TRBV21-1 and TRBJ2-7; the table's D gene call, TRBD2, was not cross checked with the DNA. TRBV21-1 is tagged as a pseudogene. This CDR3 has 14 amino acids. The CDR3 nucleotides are TGTGCCAGCAGCAACGGCGGCAAGTCCTACGAGCAGTACGTC. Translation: CASSNGGKSYEQYV.

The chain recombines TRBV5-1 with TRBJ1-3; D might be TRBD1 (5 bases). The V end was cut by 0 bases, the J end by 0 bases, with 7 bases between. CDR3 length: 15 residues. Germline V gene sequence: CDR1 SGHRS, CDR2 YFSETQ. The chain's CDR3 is CASSLDRYSGNTIYF. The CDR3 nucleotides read TGCGCCAGCAGCTTGGACAGGTACTCTGGAAACACCATATATTTT.

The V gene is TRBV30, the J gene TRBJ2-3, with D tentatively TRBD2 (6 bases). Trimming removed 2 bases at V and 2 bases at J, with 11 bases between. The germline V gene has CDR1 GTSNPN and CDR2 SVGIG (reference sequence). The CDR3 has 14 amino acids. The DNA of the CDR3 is TGTGCCTGGAGTAGGGGAGGCATCACAGATACGCAGTATTTT. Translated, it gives CAWSRGGITDTQYF.

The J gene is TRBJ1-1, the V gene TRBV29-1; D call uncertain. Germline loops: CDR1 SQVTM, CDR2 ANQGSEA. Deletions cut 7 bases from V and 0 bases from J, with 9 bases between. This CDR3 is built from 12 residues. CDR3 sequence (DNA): TGCAGCGCCCGAACGGTGAACACTGAAGCTTTCTTT. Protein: CSARTVNTEAFF.

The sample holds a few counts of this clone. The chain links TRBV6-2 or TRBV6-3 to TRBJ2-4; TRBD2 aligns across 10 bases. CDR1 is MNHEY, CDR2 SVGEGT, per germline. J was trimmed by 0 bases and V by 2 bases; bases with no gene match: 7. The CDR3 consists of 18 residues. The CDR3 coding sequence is TGTGCCAGCAGTTACACCCCCAGCGGGAGGGGAGCCAAAAACATTCAGTACTTC. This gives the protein CASSYTPSGRGAKNIQYF.

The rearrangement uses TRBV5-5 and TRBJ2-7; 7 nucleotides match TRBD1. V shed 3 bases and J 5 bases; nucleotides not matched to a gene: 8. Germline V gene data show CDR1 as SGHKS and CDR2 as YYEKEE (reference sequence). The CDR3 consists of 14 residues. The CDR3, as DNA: TGTGCCAGCAGCTGGGCAGGACAGGTCGACGAGCAGTACGTC. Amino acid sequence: CASSWAGQVDEQYV.